The 5 T cell receptor beta chains presented below share a single source sample, sequenced in a study of blood T cell repertoires in COVID-19. Sequencing was performed with immunoSEQ multiplex PCR; in TCRdb, only in-frame clones are kept and a portion is missing. The sample lists about 190,000 clones, roughly 81% occurring once. The sample comprised peripheral blood. All receptors derive from a woman aged 65 to 85 with active or convalescent COVID-19.

The rearrangement uses TRBV28 and TRBJ2-5; perhaps TRBD2 as D (5 bases). Germline lookup yields CDR1 MDHEN and CDR2 SYDVKM. The CDR3 sequence is 15 residues long. The ends were cut back, 2 bases at V and 5 bases at J, with 15 bases in the middle. CDR3 sequence (DNA): TGTGCCAGCAGTTTAACCGGGAACTCCCGGGAGACCCAGTACTTC. It yields the protein CASSLTGNSRETQYF.

This chain uses TRBV11-2 with TRBJ2-2; perhaps TRBD2 as D (6 bases). Trimming removed 8 bases from V and 4 bases from J, with 17 bases in between. The germline gives CDR1 SGHAT, CDR2 FQNNGV. The CDR3 contains 15 residues. For the CDR3, the DNA is TGTGCCAGCGATCTCGGGGGAGTAGGCACCGGGGAGCTGTTTTTT. It translates to CASDLGGVGTGELFF.

The V gene is TRBV5-1, the J gene TRBJ2-7; D is possibly TRBD1 (5 bases). The CDR3 is 13 amino acids. Germline lookup yields CDR1 SGHRS and CDR2 YFSETQ. Trimming shortened V by 3 bases and J by 6 bases, and 13 bases separated the two germline ends. The CDR3 DNA is TGCGCCAGCAGCTCGGACATCCGGAGCGAGCAGTACTTC. It yields the protein CASSSDIRSEQYF.

V is TRBV9 and J is TRBJ2-2; 9 bases map to TRBD2. V dropped 4 bases and J dropped 6; count of bases not matched to a gene: 4. Germline V lookup: CDR1 SGDLS, CDR2 YYNGEE. This CDR3 spans 14 amino acids. In DNA form, the CDR3 reads TGTGCCAGCAGCTCTCGGACTAGCGCCGGGGAGCTGTTTTTT. The encoded protein is CASSSRTSAGELFF.

This clone was detected once. The gene calls are TRBV7-9 and TRBJ1-6; 7 bases map to TRBD1. V lost 2 bases and J lost 9; bases outside the gene matches: 7. Germline V gene data show CDR1 as SEHNR and CDR2 as FQNEAQ (reference sequence). The CDR3 is 15 amino acids. CDR3 region: CASSLLGQRGSPLHF. The CDR3 DNA reads as TGTGCCAGCAGCTTACTGGGACAGCGAGGTTCACCCCTCCACTTT.